A single sample is the source of the 32 T cell receptor beta chains below, sequenced in a study of T-cell reconstitution after alpha-beta-depleted transplantation in children. For TCRbeta, the library was prepared with unique molecular identifiers. From the PCR reads, TCRdb called clonotypes with MiXCR, one entry per CDR3 protein. This sample carries 120,000 to 150,000 distinct CDR3 sequences, around 10% of them seen once, and the ten largest clones take 15% to 20%. The material sequenced was PBMCs, mostly from graft donor cells, taken 180 days after TCRalphabeta/CD19-depleted stem cell transplant. The receptors stem from a female patient aged 2-9 years who had a stem cell transplant for congenital amegakaryocytic thrombocytopenia, so the T cells may come from the graft donor.

The rearrangement links TRBV6-5 to TRBJ1-1; D is undetermined. Germline values: CDR1 MNHEY, CDR2 SVGAGI. The CDR3 spans 15 residues. Between the trimmed V and J ends, which lost 2 bases and 1 base, there was a span of 11 bases. The chain's CDR3 is CASSYVGIRNTEAFF. For the CDR3, the DNA is TGTGCCAGCAGTTACGTCGGGATTAGGAACACTGAAGCTTTCTTT.

The chain has TRBV27 and TRBJ2-2, with TRBD1 matching 9 bases. Germline CDR1 reads MNHEY; CDR2 reads SMNVEV (reference sequence). V lost 8 bases and J lost 5; bases outside the gene matches: 9. This CDR3 is 15 amino acids long. CDR3 sequence: CASRTGAIETGELFF. The CDR3 DNA follows: TGTGCCAGCCGGACAGGGGCAATTGAGACCGGGGAGCTGTTTTTT.

The chain recombines TRBV7-3 with TRBJ2-5, with D uncertain. V gave up 2 bases and J gave up 5 bases, with 12 bases separating them. In germline, CDR1 is SGHTA, CDR2 FQGTGA. This CDR3 comprises 14 residues. For the CDR3, the DNA is TGTGCCAGCAGCTTATCTGGAGATCGTGAGACCCAGTACTTC. Its translation: CASSLSGDRETQYF.

The J gene is TRBJ2-1, the V gene TRBV4-3; no definite D call. V was trimmed by 1 base and J by 1 base, leaving 11 bases between them. This CDR3 has 16 amino acids. Germline-derived CDR1 and CDR2 are LGHNA and YSLEER. The DNA of the CDR3 is TGCGCCAGCAGCCAAGGTGCGACTCGGTCCTACAATGAGCAGTTCTTC. Translating gives CASSQGATRSYNEQFF.

The chain has TRBV19 and TRBJ2-1; TRBD1 aligns across 9 bases. The germline gives CDR1 LNHDA, CDR2 SQIVND (reference sequence). This CDR3 is 18 amino acids long. V dropped 6 bases and J dropped 7; count of bases not matched to a gene: 19. The CDR3 region has the DNA TGTGCCAGTAGCCGGGACAGGGCCGAGTGGCCGTTTGGGAATGAGCAGTTCTTC. Protein product: CASSRDRAEWPFGNEQFF.

The sample holds many counts of this clonotype. The rearrangement joins TRBV20-1 to TRBJ2-5; perhaps TRBD1 as D (6 bases). Germline CDR1 reads DFQATT; CDR2 reads SNEGSKA (reference sequence). V lost 3 bases and J 1 base, leaving 15 bases between the germline ends. The CDR3 is made up of 15 amino acids. This CDR3 reads CSARRTAVIQETQYF. The CDR3 DNA reads TGCAGTGCTAGGAGGACAGCCGTGATCCAAGAGACCCAGTACTTC.

This chain connects TRBV5-1 to TRBJ2-5, with D possibly being TRBD1 or TRBD2 (6 bases each). This CDR3 spans 13 amino acids. The V end was cut by 4 bases, the J end by 4 bases, with 11 bases between. The V gene's germline CDR1 is SGHRS and CDR2 YFSETQ. The CDR3 coding sequence is TGCGCCAGCAGCGCACAGGGAGGAGAGACCCAGTACTTC. Translating gives CASSAQGGETQYF.

The sample holds a few counts of this clonotype. A single base separates this from a much larger clone, so it may be a read error. This chain uses TRBV3-1 with TRBJ2-7; 8 bases are shared with TRBD1. The germline V gene has CDR1 LGHDT and CDR2 YNNKEL (reference sequence). CDR3 length equals 15 residues. The CDR3 DNA reads as TGTGCCTGCAGTCGCGGACGGGACAGGCCTGACGAGCAGTACTTC. It yields the protein CACSRGRDRPDEQYF.

This clonotype was observed many times. The V call is TRBV10-3, the J call TRBJ2-3; 11 positions match TRBD1. The CDR3 runs 15 residues. The germline V gene encodes CDR1 ENHRY and CDR2 SYGVKD. V dropped 4 bases and J dropped 1; count of bases not matched to a gene: 1. CDR3 protein: CAISGTGGRTDTQYF. The CDR3 DNA follows: TGTGCCATCAGTGGGACAGGGGGCCGCACAGATACGCAGTATTTT.

This clonotype was observed many times. The chain couples TRBV4-1 to TRBJ2-7; TRBD2 aligns across 13 bases. V dropped 0 bases and J dropped 6; count of bases not matched to a gene: 8. Germline CDR1 is MGHRA and CDR2 is YSYEKL. The CDR3 loop spans 17 amino acids. CDR3 region: CASSQEKRTSGRREQYF. The DNA for the CDR3 is TGCGCCAGCAGCCAAGAAAAACGGACTAGCGGGAGACGCGAGCAGTACTTC.

This clonotype was seen at least ten times. J is TRBJ2-7 and V is TRBV15, with 10 bases lining up with TRBD2. This CDR3 is 15 amino acids long. CDR1 LNHNV and CDR2 YYDKDF come from the germline V gene (reference sequence). V was pared by 0 bases and J by 2 bases, with 1 base of the junction left unmatched. Written as DNA, the CDR3 is TGTGCCACCAGCAGAGATCTAGCGGGGGCCTACGAGCAGTACTTC. This gives the protein CATSRDLAGAYEQYF. The whole variable domain, filled in from reference TRBV15 and TRBJ2-7, reads DAMVIQNPRYQVTQFGKPVTLSCSQTLNHNVMYWYQQKSSQAPKLLFHYYDKDFNNEADTPDNFQSRRPNTSFCFLDIRSPGLGDTAMYLCATSRDLAGAYEQYFGPGTRLTVT.

This clonotype occurred many times. This rearrangement joins TRBV20-1 to TRBJ2-7, with TRBD2 matching over 10 bases. This CDR3 spans 13 amino acids. The V gene end was trimmed by 4 bases and the J gene end by 7 bases; junction bases not matched to a gene: 7. CDR1 and CDR2 (germline): DFQATT, SNEGSKA (reference sequence). CDR3 in amino acids: CSAKAGGPREQYF. The CDR3 DNA follows: TGCAGTGCTAAAGCGGGAGGGCCTAGGGAGCAGTACTTC.

As to this clonotype: At one end, the junction sequence differs from germline, possibly due to a read error. This chain uses TRBV5-4 with TRBJ2-5; a weak D match, TRBD2 (7 bases). This CDR3 spans 14 amino acids. CDR1 and CDR2 (germline): SGHNT, YYREEE (reference sequence). The CDR3 sequence is CASGLGGGVETQYF. CDR3 DNA sequence: TGTGCCAGCGGCTTGGGGGGGGGCGTAGAGACCCAGTACTTC.

This clonotype was detected ten times or more. The chain links TRBV20-1 to TRBJ2-7; a possible D gene is TRBD2 (5 bases). The CDR3 has 13 amino acids. V was trimmed by 3 bases and J by 2 bases, leaving 11 bases between them. Germline CDR1 is DFQATT and CDR2 is SNEGSKA (reference sequence). CDR3 bases: TGCAGTGCTAGTGCGGGCGGGCCCTACGAGCAGTACTTC. Its translation is CSASAGGPYEQYF.

Ten or more counts support this clonotype. The V and J genes are TRBV6-5 and TRBJ2-1; a weak D match, TRBD2 (6 bases). V lost 4 bases, J lost 10 bases, and 8 bases lay in between. CDR1 MNHEY and CDR2 SVGAGI come from the germline V gene. This CDR3 comprises 11 residues. CDR3 DNA sequence: TGTGCCAGCAGTTTAGCGGAGGAGCAGTTCTTC. This sequence encodes CASSLAEEQFF.

V and J are TRBV5-1 and TRBJ2-5; 12 bases fit TRBD1. The CDR3 extends over 17 amino acids. CDR1 is SGHRS and CDR2 is YFSETQ in the germline V gene. V shed 4 bases, J shed 1 base, and the junction held 8 bases outside the gene matches. In DNA, the CDR3 is TGCGCCAGCAGCCCGGGACAGGGGGCGCGTCCCCAAGAGACCCAGTACTTC. It translates to CASSPGQGARPQETQYF.

This clonotype showed up many times. The V gene is TRBV11-1, the J gene TRBJ2-1, with 9 positions matching TRBD1. This CDR3 has 18 amino acids. Germline V lookup: CDR1 SGHAT, CDR2 FQDESV (reference sequence). The V and J ends lost 0 bases and 11 bases, in that order; junction bases with no gene match: 17. The CDR3 spells CASSLATGGLSNNRKQFF. The CDR3 bases are TGTGCCAGCAGCTTAGCGACAGGGGGGCTGTCTAACAATCGGAAGCAGTTCTTC.

This clonotype came up many times. CDR3 nucleotide sequence: TGCGCCAGCAGCTTGTTCAGCCCACAAGATACGCAGTATTTT. Translated: CASSLFSPQDTQYF. V and J are TRBV5-1 and TRBJ2-3, with no clear D. Trimming removed 1 base at V and 5 bases at J, with 11 bases between. From germline, CDR1 is SGHRS and CDR2 YFSETQ. This CDR3 spans 14 amino acids.

This clonotype occurred a few times. The chain carries TRBV3-1 and TRBJ1-2; 7 bases align to TRBD1. The V and J ends lost 0 bases and 3 bases, in that order; junction bases with no gene match: 10. Germline-derived CDR1 and CDR2 are LGHDT and YNNKEL (reference sequence). The CDR3 extends over 17 amino acids. CDR3 nucleotide sequence: TGTGCCAGCAGCCAAGATCGGAAGGACAGGCTCGACTATGGCTACACCTTC. Protein product: CASSQDRKDRLDYGYTF.

This clonotype was picked up a small number of times. The DNA of the CDR3 is TGTGCCAGCAGCCAGCCCCGGAAGAACTATGGCTACACCTTC. Its translation is CASSQPRKNYGYTF. This chain uses TRBV6-2 or TRBV6-3 with TRBJ1-2; D gene uncertain. Trimming stripped 6 bases from V and 2 bases from J, with 13 bases between. The CDR3 extends over 14 amino acids. Germline V gene data show CDR1 as MNHEY and CDR2 as SVGEGT.

There are many counts of this clonotype. The rearrangement links TRBV29-1 to TRBJ2-3, with 13 bases lining up with TRBD2. J gave up 5 bases and V 8 bases, and 7 bases lay outside the gene matches. CDR1 and CDR2 (germline): SQVTM, ANQGSEA. The CDR3 totals 14 residues. CDR3: CSTGLAGARDTQYF. In DNA, the CDR3 is TGCAGCACTGGACTAGCGGGAGCTAGAGATACGCAGTATTTT.

The count of this clonotype is one. The J gene is TRBJ2-7, the V gene TRBV7-9; 8 positions match TRBD2. There are 14 residues in the CDR3. Germline V gene data show CDR1 as SEHNR and CDR2 as FQNEAQ (reference sequence). The V segment lost 4 bases and the J segment 3 bases; nucleotides outside the gene matches: 5. In DNA form, the CDR3 reads TGTGCCAGCAGCTCCCAGCGGGGGTTCTACGAGCAGTACTTC. Its translation is CASSSQRGFYEQYF.

Note on this clonotype: One base away lies a much larger clone, so this may be a sequencing read error. V and J are TRBV7-2 and TRBJ1-1; tentative D call: TRBD1 (5 bases). Germline lookup yields CDR1 SGHTA and CDR2 FQGNSA. The V gene lost 7 bases and the J gene lost 1 base, with 13 bases spanning the gap. This CDR3 is built from 14 residues. For the CDR3, the DNA is TGTGCCAGCACCCAGTGCGGGGCGAACACTGAAGCTTTCTTT. Translating gives CASTQCGANTEAFF.

The table lists this clonotype with many counts. The genes are TRBV20-1 and TRBJ2-7, with 11 bases aligning to TRBD1. The V segment lost 6 bases and the J segment 2 bases; nucleotides outside the gene matches: 6. CDR1 and CDR2 from the germline V gene are DFQATT and SNEGSKA (reference sequence). This CDR3 is 14 amino acids long. CDR3 sequence reads: CSARDRGITYEQYF. Written as DNA, the CDR3 is TGCAGTGCCCGGGACAGGGGGATAACCTACGAGCAGTACTTC.

This clonotype was found many times. The chain couples TRBV5-1 to TRBJ2-3, with TRBD1 matching 7 bases. This CDR3 contains 17 residues. Per the germline V gene, CDR1 is SGHRS and CDR2 is YFSETQ. The J segment lost 2 bases and the V segment lost 4 bases, leaving 13 bases of the junction unmatched. CDR3: CASSALRGIAYTDTQYF. The DNA of the CDR3 is TGCGCCAGCAGCGCCCTCAGGGGGATAGCCTACACAGATACGCAGTATTTT.

This clonotype was detected ten times or more. The chain joins TRBV5-1 to TRBJ2-7; tentative D call: TRBD1 (6 bases). Looked up from germline, CDR1 is SGHRS and CDR2 is YFSETQ. This CDR3 contains 16 residues. V lost 4 bases and J 0 bases, leaving 17 bases between the germline ends. CDR3 bases: TGCGCCAGCAGCGGACCCCGGGACACCTACTCCTACGAGCAGTACTTC. This codes for CASSGPRDTYSYEQYF.

The J gene is TRBJ1-1, the V gene TRBV7-2, with TRBD1 matching over 10 bases. Germline trimming cut 6 bases from V and 1 base from J; bases unmatched to any gene: 2. CDR1 is SGHTA, CDR2 FQGNSA, per germline. The CDR3 consists of 14 residues. The CDR3 sequence: CASRTGGKNTEAFF. As DNA, the CDR3 is TGTGCCAGCAGGACAGGGGGCAAGAACACTGAAGCTTTCTTT.

This chain's CDR3 is CASSTPDSLETQYF. The CDR3 DNA reads TGTGCCAGCAGTACTCCGGACAGCTTGGAGACCCAGTACTTC. The V call is TRBV28, the J call TRBJ2-5; weak D call: TRBD1 (6 bases). The CDR3 sequence is 14 residues long. The V end was cut by 5 bases, the J end by 5 bases, with 15 bases between. Germline V CDR1 and CDR2: MDHEN, SYDVKM.

This clonotype was detected ten times or more. It is unclear where the CDR3 begins or ends on the DNA, so no DNA is shown, and the CDR3 is as TCRdb lists it. The rearrangement uses TRBV5-1 and TRBJ2-5. The CDR3 sequence runs 13 residues, both termini included. Germline assignment: CDR1 SGHRS and CDR2 YFSETQ. CDR3 protein: CASILEPLGTQYF.

The rearrangement links TRBV7-9 to TRBJ2-7, with D perhaps matching TRBD1 or TRBD2 (5 bases each). With 5 bases removed from V and 5 bases from J, the gap between germline ends came to 16 bases. Germline loops: CDR1 SEHNR, CDR2 FQNEAQ (reference sequence). This CDR3 comprises 14 residues. The CDR3 nucleotides read TGTGCCAGCAGCCCTAGGGGACGAGGGGACGAGCAGTACTTC. Protein product: CASSPRGRGDEQYF.

This clonotype appeared many times. The chain combines TRBV10-3 with TRBJ1-1, with D perhaps TRBD1 (5 bases). The CDR3 has 14 residues. V dropped 6 bases and J dropped 1 base, with 12 bases sitting between them. The germline V gene encodes CDR1 ENHRY and CDR2 SYGVKD. CDR3 loop: CAIRSGTGNTEAFF. CDR3 sequence (DNA): TGTGCCATCAGGAGTGGGACGGGGAACACTGAAGCTTTCTTT.

The chain links TRBV7-2 to TRBJ2-7; D is uncertain. Per the germline V gene, CDR1 is SGHTA and CDR2 is FQGNSA. The V end lost 2 bases, the J end lost 4 bases, and 9 bases lay between the germline ends. This CDR3 region has 13 residues. The CDR3 DNA is TGTGCCAGCAGCTTATCCCCAAATTACGAGCAGTACTTC. Translated: CASSLSPNYEQYF.